The 27 T cell receptor beta chains presented below share a single source sample, sequenced in a study of OX40 agonist ivuxolimab in advanced cancers. Data came from immunoSEQ multiplex PCR; TCRdb stores just in-frame clones and leaves some out. The sample lists roughly 62,000 clones, about 92% occurring once. This material consisted of CD4+ or CD8+ T cells sorted from blood, taken in a trial of the OX40 agonist ivuxolimab. The source is an adult with an advanced solid tumor such as melanoma, head and neck, liver or kidney cancer.

The chain carries TRBV5-1 and TRBJ2-3; 16 bases are shared with TRBD2. From germline, CDR1 is SGHRS and CDR2 YFSETQ. This CDR3 is built from 16 residues. With 3 bases clipped from V and 4 bases from J, the junction kept 2 bases outside the gene matches. CDR3 residues: CASSSGLAGGPDTQYF. As DNA, the CDR3 is TGCGCCAGCAGCTCGGGACTAGCGGGGGGGCCAGATACGCAGTATTTT.

The chain uses TRBV30 and TRBJ1-1; D ambiguous. This CDR3 spans 14 amino acids. CDR1 and CDR2 from the germline V gene are GTSNPN and SVGIG (reference sequence). The V gene lost 3 bases and the J gene lost 3 bases, with 14 bases spanning the gap. Here the CDR3 reads CAWSRNARDTEAFF. In DNA, the CDR3 is TGTGCCTGGAGCCGGAACGCTCGGGACACTGAAGCTTTCTTT. The full variable domain, completed using reference TRBV30 and TRBJ1-1, is SQTIHQWPATLVQPVGSPLSLECTVEGTSNPNLYWYRQAAGRGLQLLFYSVGIGQISSEVPQNLSASRPQDRQFILSSKKLLLSDSGFYLCAWSRNARDTEAFFGQGTRLTVV.

The chain uses TRBV11-3 and TRBJ2-2, with 7 bases lining up with TRBD2. Germline CDR1 and CDR2: SGHNT and YENEEA. The length of the CDR3 is 15 residues. J was trimmed by 3 bases and V by 1 base; bases with no gene match: 2. CDR3 residues: CASSLVAGDTGELFF. Here the CDR3 DNA reads TGTGCCAGCAGCTTAGTGGCGGGAGACACCGGGGAGCTGTTTTTT.

In its sample, this clone was seen once. The chain carries TRBV2 and TRBJ2-1, with 9 nucleotides matching TRBD2. The V gene end was trimmed by 2 bases and the J gene end by 9 bases; junction bases not matched to a gene: 8. Germline lookup yields CDR1 SNHLY and CDR2 FYNNEI. This CDR3 spans 15 amino acids. The CDR3 is CASSEKVAGVGEQFF. CDR3 DNA sequence: TGTGCCAGCAGTGAAAAAGTAGCGGGAGTAGGTGAGCAGTTCTTC. Together with reference TRBV2 and TRBJ2-1, the CDR3 gives the full variable domain: EPEVTQTPSHQVTQMGQEVILRCVPISNHLYFYWYRQILGQKVEFLVSFYNNEISEKSEIFDDQFSVERPDGSNFTLKIRSTKLEDSAMYFCASSEKVAGVGEQFFGPGTRLTVL.

The genes are TRBV21-1 and TRBJ1-1; no DNA check was done on the table's D call, TRBD1. TRBV21-1 is listed as a pseudogene. The CDR3 runs 16 residues. In DNA, the CDR3 is TGTGCCAGCAGCAAAGGGCCGGCAGGGGATAACACTGAAGCTTTCTTT. This codes for CASSKGPAGDNTEAFF.

This CDR3 is CASSLGGTGAGYEQYF. As DNA, the CDR3 is TGCGCCAGCAGCTTGGGAGGGACAGGCGCCGGCTACGAGCAGTACTTC. V and J are TRBV5-1 and TRBJ2-7; the match to TRBD1 covers 8 bases. V shed 0 bases, J shed 3 bases, and the junction held 8 bases outside the gene matches. Per germline, CDR1 SGHRS and CDR2 YFSETQ. The CDR3 runs 16 residues.

V and J are TRBV2 and TRBJ1-4; D perhaps matches TRBD1 (6 bases). This CDR3 has 15 residues. Trimming left V 6 bases short and J 0 bases short, with 11 bases between. The V gene's germline CDR1 is SNHLY and CDR2 FYNNEI. The DNA for the CDR3 is TGTGCCAGCAGGCTAACAGGGACAACTAATGAAAAACTGTTTTTT. Protein: CASRLTGTTNEKLFF.

The V call is TRBV5-1, the J call TRBJ2-3, with D maybe TRBD2 (5 bases). V lost 0 bases and J lost 0, with 11 bases in between. The CDR3 runs to 16 residues. Germline V gene lookup returns CDR1 SGHRS and CDR2 YFSETQ. In DNA form, the CDR3 reads TGCGCCAGCAGCTTGGGGCGGGTCCTTAGCACAGATACGCAGTATTTT. Translating gives CASSLGRVLSTDTQYF.

The V call is TRBV19, the J call TRBJ1-3, with unresolved D. With 6 bases removed from V and 0 bases from J, the gap between germline ends came to 12 bases. The germline gives CDR1 LNHDA, CDR2 SQIVND (reference sequence). The CDR3 runs to 15 residues. CDR3 bases: TGTGCCAGTAGCCTAAGCGGATTCTCTGGAAACACCATATATTTT. Its translation is CASSLSGFSGNTIYF.

The V gene is TRBV9, the J gene TRBJ1-1; no reliable D call. V lost 4 bases to trimming and J lost 7 bases, with 17 bases between them. This CDR3 comprises 14 residues. CDR1 is SGDLS and CDR2 is YYNGEE in the germline V gene. DNA of the CDR3: TGTGCCAGCAGCCCCACACAGAAAAACTATGAAGCTTTCTTT. As protein: CASSPTQKNYEAFF.

The chain carries TRBV6-5 and TRBJ2-7, with no clear D. The V end was cut by 8 bases, the J end by 0 bases, with 8 bases between. Germline CDR1 and CDR2: MNHEY and SVGAGI. This CDR3 has 12 residues. CDR3 amino acids: CASRSYSYEQYF. The CDR3 DNA reads as TGTGCCAGCCGGTCATACTCCTACGAGCAGTACTTC.

This rearrangement joins TRBV18 to TRBJ1-3, with TRBD1 matching 8 bases. CDR3 length: 16 amino acids. V shed 3 bases, J shed 6 bases, and the junction held 10 bases outside the gene matches. The germline CDR1 and CDR2 sequences are KGHSH and LQKENI. The CDR3 is CASSPTGQDYENTIYF. Here the CDR3 DNA reads TGTGCCAGCTCACCTACGGGACAGGACTACGAAAACACCATATATTTT.

The rearrangement uses TRBV27 and TRBJ2-2; TRBD2 is a possible D gene (6 bases). CDR1 and CDR2 from the germline V gene are MNHEY and SMNVEV (reference sequence). The CDR3 consists of 16 residues. V lost 4 bases and J 4 bases, leaving 16 bases between the germline ends. The CDR3 loop reads CASSSTSLGTTGELFF. CDR3 sequence (DNA): TGTGCCAGCAGTTCGACTAGTCTAGGGACCACCGGGGAGCTGTTTTTT.

This clone is a singleton in its sample. The chain joins TRBV30 to TRBJ2-7; TRBD1 might be the D (5 bases). Looked up from germline, CDR1 is GTSNPN and CDR2 is SVGIG (reference sequence). The CDR3 runs to 12 residues. V was shortened by 2 bases and J by 5 bases, with 10 bases between the two germline ends. Here the CDR3 DNA reads TGTGCCTGGAGTACAGGTATCCACGAGCAGTACTTC. Its protein product is CAWSTGIHEQYF.

The chain combines TRBV4-1 with TRBJ2-7; TRBD1 agrees at 9 bases. Germline V gene lookup returns CDR1 MGHRA and CDR2 YSYEKL. With 4 bases clipped from V and 3 bases from J, the junction kept 4 bases outside the gene matches. The CDR3 extends over 14 amino acids. CDR3 coding DNA: TGCGCCAGCAGCCGCACGGGACAGGGCTACGAGCAGTACTTC. This codes for CASSRTGQGYEQYF.

The CDR3 sequence is CATRSYNEKLFF. Written as DNA, the CDR3 is TGTGCCACCCGTAGCTACAATGAAAAACTGTTTTTT. V gene TRBV6-1 combines with J gene TRBJ1-4; D unresolved. Germline V lookup: CDR1 MNHNS, CDR2 SASEGT. CDR3 length: 12 amino acids. Trimming shortened V by 10 bases and J by 5 bases, and 11 bases separated the two germline ends.

CDR3 sequence reads: CSANSYEQYF. DNA for the CDR3: TGCAGTGCTAATTCCTACGAGCAGTACTTC. The chain recombines TRBV20-1 with TRBJ2-7; no reliable D call. The CDR3 loop spans 10 amino acids. The V end lost 4 bases, the J end lost 1 base, and 2 bases lay between the germline ends. The V gene's germline CDR1 is DFQATT and CDR2 SNEGSKA (reference sequence).

The gene calls are TRBV6-1 and TRBJ2-2, with 10 bases lining up with TRBD2. J gave up 4 bases and V 7 bases, and 6 bases lay outside the gene matches. The CDR3 contains 15 residues. Per the germline V gene, CDR1 is MNHNS and CDR2 is SASEGT. CDR3 nucleotide sequence: TGTGCCAGCAAATTAGAGCGGGGGGGCACCGGGGAGCTGTTTTTT. Amino acid sequence: CASKLERGGTGELFF.

V gene TRBV9 combines with J gene TRBJ2-5; 8 nucleotides line up with TRBD2. Germline V CDR1 and CDR2: SGDLS, YYNGEE. Trimming cost V 2 bases and J 1 base; bases outside gene matches: 4. The CDR3 contains 15 residues. CDR3 nucleotide sequence: TGTGCCAGCAGCGTTAGCGGGGACTTCCAAGAGACCCAGTACTTC. Its translation: CASSVSGDFQETQYF.

CDR3 coding DNA: TGCGCCAGCAGCCCCGGGACTAGCGGGGCCTACAATGAGCAGTTCTTC. As protein: CASSPGTSGAYNEQFF. The gene calls are TRBV5-1 and TRBJ2-1; 13 bases are shared with TRBD2. The CDR3 has 16 residues. J gave up 2 bases and V 4 bases, and 3 bases lay outside the gene matches. Per the germline V gene, CDR1 is SGHRS and CDR2 is YFSETQ.

The genes are TRBV5-1 and TRBJ1-1, with 7 bases aligning to TRBD1. Per germline, CDR1 SGHRS and CDR2 YFSETQ. Trimming took 3 bases from V and 5 from J; bases not matched to a gene: 13. CDR3 length: 16 amino acids. CDR3 nucleotides: TGCGCCAGCAGCTCGGGTCAGGGGGGCCCGAGGACTGAAGCTTTCTTT. The encoded protein is CASSSGQGGPRTEAFF. Drawing the rest from reference TRBV5-1 and TRBJ1-1, the complete variable domain is KAGVTQTPRYLIKTRGQQVTLSCSPISGHRSVSWYQQTPGQGLQFLFEYFSETQRNKGNFPGRFSGRQFSNSRSEMNVSTLELGDSALYLCASSSGQGGPRTEAFFGQGTRLTVV.

The chain joins TRBV12-1 to TRBJ2-1; TRBD2, the table's D call, lacks a check against the DNA. TRBV12-1 corresponds to a pseudogene. This CDR3 spans 20 amino acids. Written as DNA, the CDR3 is TGTGCCAGCAGCCCTCTTGGCGCGGGGACTATCTACATATCCTACAATGAGCAGTTCTTC. Amino acid sequence: CASSPLGAGTIYISYNEQFF.

The V and J genes are TRBV5-1 and TRBJ2-3, with D unclear. V was cut by 0 bases and J by 5 bases, with 7 bases left in between. The germline V gene has CDR1 SGHRS and CDR2 YFSETQ. This CDR3 is 13 amino acids long. CDR3 region: CASSLVGEDTQYF. CDR3 DNA: TGCGCCAGCAGCTTGGTTGGAGAAGATACGCAGTATTTT.

The rearrangement uses TRBV6-5 and TRBJ2-7; 9 bases agree with TRBD2. V lost 4 bases to trimming and J lost 5 bases; unmatched junction nucleotides: 6. The CDR3 runs 14 residues. CDR1 is MNHEY, CDR2 SVGAGI, per germline. CDR3 protein: CASSSAGGGHEQYF. The CDR3 region has the DNA TGTGCCAGCAGTTCGGCGGGGGGGGGCCACGAGCAGTACTTC.

The gene calls are TRBV2 and TRBJ2-3; TRBD2 aligns across 9 bases. The CDR3 length is 17 residues. V lost 2 bases and J lost 0; bases outside the gene matches: 6. Germline lookup yields CDR1 SNHLY and CDR2 FYNNEI. CDR3 DNA: TGTGCCAGCAGTGAATTTGCTAGCGGGACCAGCACAGATACGCAGTATTTT. Its translation: CASSEFASGTSTDTQYF.

The J gene is TRBJ2-7, the V gene TRBV7-8; a weak D match, TRBD1 (5 bases). This CDR3 has 10 residues. V lost 8 bases to trimming and J lost 4 bases, with 6 bases between them. CDR1 is SGHVS and CDR2 is FQNEAQ in the germline V gene. CDR3 coding DNA: TGTGCCAGCGGGGCTTACGAGCAGTACTTC. It yields the protein CASGAYEQYF.

This sequence joins TRBV6-5 and TRBJ1-2, with D possibly TRBD1 on 5 matching bases. V lost 11 bases to trimming and J lost 2 bases, with 9 bases between them. This CDR3 has 11 residues. CDR1 is MNHEY, CDR2 SVGAGI, per germline. The CDR3 protein is CASGGNYGYTF. CDR3 nucleotides: TGTGCCTCCGGGGGAAACTATGGCTACACCTTC.